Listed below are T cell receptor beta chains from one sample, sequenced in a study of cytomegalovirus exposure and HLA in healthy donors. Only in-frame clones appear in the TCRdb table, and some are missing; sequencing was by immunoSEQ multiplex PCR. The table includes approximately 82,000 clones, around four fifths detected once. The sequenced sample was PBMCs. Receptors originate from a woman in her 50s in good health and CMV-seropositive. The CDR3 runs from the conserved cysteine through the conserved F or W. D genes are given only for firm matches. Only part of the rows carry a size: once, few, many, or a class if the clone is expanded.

CDR3aa: CASSDARNQPQHF
CDR3nt: TGTGCCAGCAGTGATGCCAGAAATCAGCCCCAGCATTTT
d_gene: .
abundance: .
j_gene: TRBJ1-5
v_gene: TRBV2

CDR3aa: CASSFSRAYEQYF
CDR3nt: TGTGCCAGCAGTTTTTCCAGGGCCTACGAGCAGTACTTC
d_gene: .
abundance: few
j_gene: TRBJ2-7
v_gene: TRBV27

CDR3aa: CASSDSFAGGPGEQFF
CDR3nt: TGTGCCAGCAGTGACTCTTTTGCGGGAGGGCCGGGTGAGCAGTTCTTC
d_gene: TRBD2
abundance: .
j_gene: TRBJ2-1
v_gene: TRBV6-4

CDR3aa: CASSPPVSQGGSGANVLTF
CDR3nt: TGTGCCAGCTCACCACCGGTTAGCCAGGGAGGCTCTGGGGCCAACGTCCTGACTTTC
d_gene: .
abundance: .
j_gene: TRBJ2-6
v_gene: TRBV18

CDR3aa: CASSYSGGVSNQPQHF
CDR3nt: TGTGCCAGCAGTTACTCAGGGGGAGTTAGCAATCAGCCCCAGCATTTT
d_gene: .
abundance: .
j_gene: TRBJ1-5
v_gene: TRBV6-6

CDR3aa: CASSYSSAGNQPQHF
CDR3nt: TGTGCCAGCAGTTACTCCTCAGCGGGCAATCAGCCCCAGCATTTT
d_gene: .
abundance: few
j_gene: TRBJ1-5
v_gene: TRBV6-5

CDR3aa: CASSLVAGNEQFF
CDR3nt: TGTGCCAGCAGCTTGGTAGCGGGAAATGAGCAGTTCTTC
d_gene: TRBD2
abundance: .
j_gene: TRBJ2-1
v_gene: TRBV5-6

CDR3aa: CASSAGQGASYNEQFF
CDR3nt: TGTGCCAGTAGTGCCGGACAGGGGGCCTCTTACAATGAGCAGTTCTTC
d_gene: TRBD1
abundance: .
j_gene: TRBJ2-1
v_gene: TRBV19

CDR3aa: CASSSPQQHMNTEAFF
CDR3nt: TGTGCCAGCAGCTCACCCCAACAGCACATGAACACTGAAGCTTTCTTT
d_gene: .
abundance: .
j_gene: TRBJ1-1
v_gene: TRBV6-6

CDR3aa: CASRTDHSYEQYF
CDR3nt: TGTGCCAGTCGGACAGACCACTCCTACGAGCAGTACTTC
d_gene: .
abundance: few
j_gene: TRBJ2-7
v_gene: TRBV19

CDR3aa: CAISDPGVEFQPQHF
CDR3nt: TGTGCCATCAGTGACCCGGGAGTTGAATTTCAGCCCCAGCATTTT
d_gene: .
abundance: .
j_gene: TRBJ1-5
v_gene: TRBV10-3

CDR3aa: CASSVYGVTFPNEQFF
CDR3nt: TGTGCCAGCAGCGTCTACGGGGTAACGTTCCCTAATGAGCAGTTCTTC
d_gene: .
abundance: once
j_gene: TRBJ2-1
v_gene: TRBV9

CDR3aa: CASSKAAHGYTF
CDR3nt: TGTGCCAGCAGTAAGGCGGCCCATGGCTACACCTTC
d_gene: .
abundance: .
j_gene: TRBJ1-2
v_gene: TRBV28

CDR3aa: CASSPPTRADTDTQYF
CDR3nt: TGTGCCAGCTCACCACCGACGAGGGCGGATACAGATACGCAGTATTTT
d_gene: .
abundance: .
j_gene: TRBJ2-3
v_gene: TRBV18

CDR3aa: CASTKTRGTGNAGEQYF
CDR3nt: TGTGCCAGTACCAAAACTCGGGGGACAGGGAACGCGGGAGAGCAGTACTTC
d_gene: TRBD1
abundance: .
j_gene: TRBJ2-7
v_gene: TRBV19

CDR3aa: CASSLQGMTNTEAFF
CDR3nt: TGTGCCAGCTCACTACAGGGGATGACGAACACTGAAGCTTTCTTT
d_gene: TRBD1
abundance: .
j_gene: TRBJ1-1
v_gene: TRBV18

CDR3aa: CASRPKAASYEQYF
CDR3nt: TGTGCCAGCAGACCGAAGGCGGCTTCCTACGAGCAGTACTTC
d_gene: .
abundance: .
j_gene: TRBJ2-7
v_gene: TRBV6-6

CDR3aa: CASSPGVAGPAWTQYF
CDR3nt: TGTGCTAGCAGCCCCGGGGTAGCGGGACCCGCATGGACCCAGTACTTC
d_gene: TRBD2
abundance: .
j_gene: TRBJ2-5
v_gene: TRBV7-7

CDR3aa: CASSQYPVLYNEQFF
CDR3nt: TGCGCCAGCAGTCAATACCCGGTCCTATACAATGAGCAGTTCTTC
d_gene: .
abundance: .
j_gene: TRBJ2-1
v_gene: TRBV23-1

CDR3aa: CASSLVAGVGQETQYF
CDR3nt: TGTGCCAGCAGCTTAGTTGCGGGAGTGGGTCAAGAGACCCAGTACTTC
d_gene: TRBD2
abundance: .
j_gene: TRBJ2-5
v_gene: TRBV7-2

CDR3aa: CASIGSSGNTIYF
CDR3nt: TGTGCCTCTATCGGGAGCTCTGGAAACACCATATATTTT
d_gene: .
abundance: .
j_gene: TRBJ1-3
v_gene: TRBV19

CDR3aa: CTSSHLDRSPDTGELFF
CDR3nt: TGCACCAGCAGCCATCTCGACAGATCACCGGACACCGGGGAGCTGTTTTTT
d_gene: .
abundance: .
j_gene: TRBJ2-2
v_gene: TRBV1

CDR3aa: CATSRDSGIYTF
CDR3nt: TGTGCCACCAGCAGAGATTCGGGGATCTACACCTTC
d_gene: .
abundance: few
j_gene: TRBJ1-2
v_gene: TRBV15

CDR3aa: CASGGPGSYGYTF
CDR3nt: TGTGCCTCCGGGGGGCCGGGAAGCTATGGCTACACCTTC
d_gene: .
abundance: .
j_gene: TRBJ1-2
v_gene: TRBV30

CDR3aa: CATSSAGGGYQPQHF
CDR3nt: TGTGCCACCAGCAGCGCTGGTGGGGGCTATCAGCCCCAGCATTTT
d_gene: .
abundance: .
j_gene: TRBJ1-5
v_gene: TRBV15

CDR3aa: CASSLQEANTIYF
CDR3nt: TGTGCCAGCAGCTTACAGGAGGCGAACACCATATATTTT
d_gene: .
abundance: .
j_gene: TRBJ1-3
v_gene: TRBV11-3